The clone carrying this T cell receptor beta chain has a count of ten or more. CDR1 is LNHDA and CDR2 is SQIVND in the germline V gene (reference sequence). V gave up 7 bases and J gave up 8 bases, with 21 bases separating them. The CDR3 has 15 residues. These data originate in a study of low-dose radiotherapy and immunotherapy resistance in tumors. Study-level background: Each fraction for Cohort 1 was 0.5 Gy, given every 2 weeks, and the total came to 6.5 Gy. Doses delivered to Cohort 2 were 1 Gy per fraction every two weeks, amounting to 13 Gy over 26 weeks. Patients received cyclophosphamide 200 mg/m2 intravenously every two weeks, the day before radiation-immunotherapy.

TRAV- and TRBV-specific primers were used for first-strand cDNA, which covered alpha and beta chains. It was with a constant-region primer and a V-primer adapter that TCRs were amplified over roughly 19 PCR cycles. TCRdb re-called the reads with MiXCR, one entry per CDR3 protein. The sample carries approximately 90,000 distinct CDR3 sequences, roughly a tenth recorded once. The time point: before trial treatment. Along with nivolumab and ipilimumab, donors received aspirin, low-dose cyclophosphamide and low-dose radiotherapy. This rearrangement joins TRBV19 to TRBJ2-1, with D perhaps matching TRBD2 (6 bases). This specimen was PBMCs, taken before treatment. The receptor's source is a male donor with prostate cancer. The DNA for the CDR3 is TGTGCCAGTACTCAGGGCCAGCGGGTCGGGGATGAGCAGTTCTTC. Its translation is CASTQGQRVGDEQFF.